Shown below are 2 T cell receptor beta chains from a single sample sequenced in a study of blood T cell repertoires in COVID-19. This table comes from immunoSEQ multiplex PCR, and its TCRdb copy is limited to in-frame clones, with some not included. Among 150,000 to 200,000 clones listed, roughly 84% were seen once. Sequencing input: PBMCs or T cells enriched from blood (not recorded which). These receptors originate from a man aged 35 to 55 who had recovered from COVID-19.

V is TRBV25-1 and J is TRBJ2-1; 9 nucleotides align to TRBD1. The V gene end was trimmed by 2 bases and the J gene end by 6 bases; junction bases not matched to a gene: 5. The CDR3 loop spans 15 amino acids. The germline V gene encodes CDR1 MGHDK and CDR2 SYGVNS. The DNA for the CDR3 is TGTGCCAGCAGTGAACGACAGGGGGTAGGCAATGAGCAGTTCTTC. It codes for CASSERQGVGNEQFF.

The chain combines TRBV2 with TRBJ1-1; a possible D gene is TRBD1 (6 bases). From germline, CDR1 is SNHLY and CDR2 FYNNEI. This CDR3 is 15 amino acids long. Trimming removed 2 bases from V and 3 bases from J, with 13 bases in between. The CDR3 here is CASSEQGIRDTEAFF. The CDR3 DNA reads as TGTGCCAGCAGTGAACAGGGGATAAGGGACACTGAAGCTTTCTTT.